This record looks at one T cell receptor beta chain sequence and its context. Its cognate antigen has yet to be identified. No qualities accompany the bases; no much larger clone lies one base away. The CDR3, from cysteine to phenylalanine, totals 13 residues. The retained sequence is limited to the CDR3, 39 bases, with the frame set at the first base. Cut back by 8 bases and 4 bases, the V and J ends lie 15 bases apart. CDR1 SQVTM and CDR2 ANQGSEA are derived from the germline V gene. The sample's time point, from its label and the paper: week 11, during vaccination. A 20-mer mutant IDH1 peptide at 300 micrograms in Montanide made up each vaccine dose, which was injected subcutaneously together with topical imiquimod. Donors had newly diagnosed WHO grade 3 or 4 IDH1-mutant astrocytomas with loss of nuclear ATRX. The samples were drawn from NOA16, a multicentre, single-arm, open-label phase I trial in Germany that tested a mutant IDH1 peptide vaccine in humans for the first time. The DNeasy Blood and Tissue Kit was used to extract genomic DNA from EDTA blood for TCRB sequencing.

This sample stems from a study of a mutant IDH1 vaccine in newly diagnosed glioma (dated by TCRdb to the early 2020s). Looking at the study overall: Patients were given eight vaccinations, in weeks 1, 3, 5, 7, 11, 15, 19 and 23, which matched visits V03 through V10. Prior to enrollment, patients had been given standard therapy consisting of radiotherapy alone, temozolomide alone, or radiochemotherapy with temozolomide, with the combination given to most patients. Vaccination started 4-6 weeks after radiotherapy alone, or was given together with temozolomide cycles in the groups whose treatment included chemotherapy. Six visits were used for peripheral blood collection: V03 (baseline), V05, V07, V10, V12 and V13. Longitudinal TCRB deep sequencing was done for 25 treated patients, wherever samples were available for exploratory analyses. Of the approximately 30 treated patients, about 60% were male and approximately 40% were female, and the mean age was 40.4 years.

Points the paper makes about the study in general: Immune responses induced by the vaccine were seen in around 94% of patients across multiple MHC alleles. Pseudoprogression appeared unrelated to alterations in the top peripheral T cell clonotypes detected by TCRB sequencing. The authors stated that sample limitations prevented analyses of patient blood samples from being reproduced. Selection of PBMC samples for TCRB deep sequencing was based on availability.

Library creation used the immunoSEQ multiplex PCR assay. The hsTCRB Kit was used according to the manufacturer's protocol to amplify rearranged TCR beta chain sequences. An Illumina MiSeq was used to sequence the TCRB libraries. On the study's bioinformatics: Demultiplexing, trimming and gene mapping were performed with the kit vendor's proprietary platform. As stored in TCRdb, this immuneACCESS dataset retains in-frame rearrangements with V and J assigned. A fraction of the clones does not appear; measured against another copy, unresolved V genes explain less than half of the discrepancy, and the remainder lacks a known reason. That table is the source of V, J and clone size, and D and trimming were worked out from the DNA. This sample lists around 33,000 clones; 90% were detected once. The ten largest account for less than 25% of the sample.

Source: PBMCs, taken from a glioma patient whose treatment included an IDH1 peptide vaccine. The origin of this receptor is a man between 18 and 29 years old with glioma. The chain was built from TRBV29-1 and TRBJ2-1; the D gene is perhaps TRBD2, on 6 matching bases. The DNA sequence reads TGCAGCCTTAAGGAGGGCGGGTACAATGAGCAGTTCTTC. The resulting protein is CSLKEGGYNEQFF.